The 13 T cell receptor beta chains below were found in one sample sequenced in a study of T cell clones after liver transplantation. Data came from immunoSEQ multiplex PCR; TCRdb stores just in-frame clones and leaves some out. The sample lists tens of thousands of clones, around 80% occurring once. The sequenced sample was CD4+ T cells from blood, obtained 12 months after liver transplant. The receptors shown here come from a human patient who received a liver transplant. Some T cells may be graft donor cells.

The chain couples TRBV7-3 to TRBJ2-1; 10 positions agree with TRBD2. The V gene's germline CDR1 is SGHTA and CDR2 FQGTGA. Trimming took 5 bases from V and 0 from J; bases not matched to a gene: 10. The CDR3 spans 18 residues. The DNA of the CDR3 is TGTGCCAGCAGCCCCCAACCCTCTAGCGGGAGCTCCTACAATGAGCAGTTCTTC. It yields the protein CASSPQPSSGSSYNEQFF.

V gene TRBV5-8 combines with J gene TRBJ2-7; 7 bases are a match to TRBD2. The CDR3 runs 14 residues. CDR1 is SGHTS, CDR2 YDEGEE, per germline. The ends lost 1 base at V and 7 bases at J; junction bases unmatched: 8. CDR3 sequence: CASSLFAGAQEQYF. In nucleotides, the CDR3 is TGTGCCAGCAGCTTGTTTGCGGGAGCTCAAGAGCAGTACTTC. The variable domain in full, completed from reference TRBV5-8 and TRBJ2-7, reads EAGVTQSPTHLIKTRGQQATLRCSPISGHTSVYWYQQALGLGLQFLLWYDEGEERNRGNFPPRFSGRQFPNYSSELNVNALELEDSALYLCASSLFAGAQEQYFGPGTRLTVT.

V usage is TRBV5-1 and J usage is TRBJ1-2; 7 bases fit TRBD1. J was trimmed by 4 bases and V by 4 bases; bases with no gene match: 10. The CDR3 spans 15 residues. CDR1 is SGHRS and CDR2 is YFSETQ in the germline V gene. The CDR3 sequence is CASSIIPRDSYGYTF. The CDR3 region has the DNA TGCGCCAGCAGCATAATACCCCGGGACAGCTATGGCTACACCTTC.

This clone has at least ten counts. The rearrangement joins TRBV30 to TRBJ2-1; maybe TRBD2 (6 bases). The CDR3 is made up of 14 amino acids. V was trimmed by 3 bases and J by 7 bases, leaving 16 bases between them. CDR1 is GTSNPN, CDR2 SVGIG, per germline (reference sequence). CDR3 amino acids: CAWSAGTPPNEQFF. CDR3 bases: TGTGCCTGGAGCGCCGGGACTCCTCCGAATGAGCAGTTCTTC.

The rearrangement uses TRBV28 and TRBJ1-5; D perhaps matches TRBD1 (5 bases). Germline V lookup: CDR1 MDHEN, CDR2 SYDVKM. This CDR3 region has 19 residues. Trimming shortened V by 4 bases and J by 4 bases, and 26 bases separated the two germline ends. The CDR3 here is CASSYPRREGIGRNQPQHF. Here the CDR3 DNA reads TGTGCCAGCAGTTACCCCCGCCGGGAGGGGATAGGTCGAAATCAGCCCCAGCATTTT.

The chain is built from TRBV6-1 and TRBJ2-6, with D possibly matching TRBD1 (6 bases). This CDR3 has 15 amino acids. V lost 8 bases and J 1 base, leaving 12 bases between the germline ends. Germline V gene data show CDR1 as MNHNS and CDR2 as SASEGT. This chain's CDR3 is CASLGQRSGANVLTF. The CDR3 coding sequence is TGTGCCAGCCTAGGACAGCGGTCTGGGGCCAACGTCCTGACTTTC.

V and J are TRBV29-1 and TRBJ1-1, with D perhaps matching TRBD1 (5 bases). This CDR3 comprises 14 residues. In germline, CDR1 is SQVTM, CDR2 ANQGSEA. V lost 1 base and J lost 4, with 13 bases in between. CDR3 bases: TGCAGCGTTGAAGGGGTGAGGGGAGGCACTGAAGCTTTCTTT. Its protein is CSVEGVRGGTEAFF.

The chain combines TRBV28 with TRBJ1-5, with 12 bases that match TRBD1. V trimming: 7 bases; J trimming: 0 bases; junction bases outside the gene matches: 4. CDR1 and CDR2 (germline): MDHEN, SYDVKM. The CDR3 extends over 16 amino acids. The CDR3 reads CASTGQGASSNQPQHF. In DNA, the CDR3 is TGTGCCAGCACGGGACAGGGGGCGAGTAGCAATCAGCCCCAGCATTTT.

This clone has only a few counts. The J gene is TRBJ2-7, the V gene TRBV13; 11 bases match TRBD2. The germline gives CDR1 PRHDT, CDR2 FYEKMQ (reference sequence). Trimming removed 5 bases from V and 3 bases from J; junction bases left unmatched: 6. The CDR3 runs to 15 residues. This CDR3 is CASSERLAGLYEQYF. CDR3 DNA: TGTGCCAGCAGCGAGAGACTAGCGGGACTCTACGAGCAGTACTTC.

CDR3 in DNA: TGTGCCAGCAGTGGACTAGCGGTGTACGAGCAGTACTTC. Translated: CASSGLAVYEQYF. The genes are TRBV28 and TRBJ2-7; 10 bases are shared with TRBD2. The CDR3 has 13 residues. The germline V gene has CDR1 MDHEN and CDR2 SYDVKM. V lost 5 bases and J lost 4; bases outside the gene matches: 2.

This chain uses TRBV19 with TRBJ2-5; no reliable D call. Trimming cost V 4 bases and J 0 bases, with 6 bases left between them. Per the germline V gene, CDR1 is LNHDA and CDR2 is SQIVND (reference sequence). CDR3 length equals 13 residues. CDR3 sequence: CASSNWDQETQYF. The CDR3, as DNA: TGTGCCAGTAGTAATTGGGACCAAGAGACCCAGTACTTC.

The chain uses TRBV5-1 and TRBJ2-2, with D possibly TRBD1 on 6 matching bases. Germline values: CDR1 SGHRS, CDR2 YFSETQ. This CDR3 is built from 15 residues. The V gene lost 0 bases and the J gene lost 8 bases, with 14 bases spanning the gap. In DNA form, the CDR3 reads TGCGCCAGCAGCTTGGGGACAGATCGGCCGGGGGAGCTGTTTTTT. This encodes CASSLGTDRPGELFF.

The V and J genes are TRBV19 and TRBJ2-3, with 7 nucleotides matching TRBD2. With V trimmed by 3 bases and J by 7 bases, 7 bases remained unmatched. The CDR3 has 14 residues. Germline CDR1 is LNHDA and CDR2 is SQIVND (reference sequence). The CDR3 reads CASSMGGSVHTQYF. CDR3 sequence (DNA): TGTGCCAGTAGTATGGGGGGGAGCGTTCATACGCAGTATTTT.